The 27 T cell receptor beta chains reported below all come from one sample, sequenced in a study of blood T cell repertoires in COVID-19. Sequenced by immunoSEQ multiplex PCR; TCRdb stores in-frame clones only, minus some. The data contain around 200,000 clones, 90% of them singletons. The sequenced material came from peripheral blood. These receptor sequences come from a man aged 45-65 years with acute or convalescent COVID-19.

The chain has TRBV18 and TRBJ1-4, with 7 bases aligning to TRBD1. V shed 6 bases, J shed 4 bases, and the junction held 8 bases outside the gene matches. CDR3 length equals 15 residues. Germline lookup yields CDR1 KGHSH and CDR2 LQKENI. The CDR3 is CASSPRQGNNEKLFF. In DNA form, the CDR3 reads TGTGCCAGCTCGCCGAGACAGGGTAATAATGAAAAACTGTTTTTT.

The chain employs TRBV28 and TRBJ1-5; D perhaps matches TRBD1 (6 bases). Trimming took off 7 bases at V and 1 base at J, with 8 bases between the two ends. The CDR3 has 13 residues. CDR1 is MDHEN and CDR2 is SYDVKM in the germline V gene. The CDR3 DNA sequence: TGTGCCAGCAAGGGGGGGAGCAATCAGCCCCAGCATTTT. The encoded protein is CASKGGSNQPQHF.

The CDR3 sequence: CASSPNPSVPGNEQFF. In nucleotides, the CDR3 is TGTGCCAGCAGCCCGAACCCTAGCGTCCCCGGTAATGAGCAGTTCTTC. This chain connects TRBV9 to TRBJ2-1; weak D call: TRBD2 (6 bases). Germline V gene data show CDR1 as SGDLS and CDR2 as YYNGEE. Trimming left V 4 bases short and J 7 bases short, with 21 bases between. CDR3 size: 16 residues. Full variable domain (remainder filled in from reference TRBV9 and TRBJ2-1): DSGVTQTPKHLITATGQRVTLRCSPRSGDLSVYWYQQSLDQGLQFLIQYYNGEERAKGNILERFSAQQFPDLHSELNLSSLELGDSALYFCASSPNPSVPGNEQFFGPGTRLTVL.

The chain recombines TRBV3-1 (or the pseudogene TRBV3-2) with TRBJ1-1, with TRBD1 matching over 9 bases. The V gene end was trimmed by 4 bases and the J gene end by 3 bases; junction bases not matched to a gene: 12. The CDR3 is 17 residues long. Germline V gene data show CDR1 as LGHDT and CDR2 as YNNKEL (reference sequence). In DNA form, the CDR3 reads TGTGCCAGCAGCCTACACGGGACAGGGAGGAAGTACACTGAAGCTTTCTTT. Residues: CASSLHGTGRKYTEAFF.

The gene calls are TRBV19 and TRBJ1-2; 7 bases are a match to TRBD1. CDR3 length equals 16 residues. In germline, CDR1 is LNHDA, CDR2 SQIVND (reference sequence). With V trimmed by 5 bases and J by 7 bases, 16 bases remained unmatched. The CDR3 DNA follows: TGTGCCAGTAGTCCGACAGGGACGGGCCTCTTCGGTGGCTACACCTTC. This translates into CASSPTGTGLFGGYTF.

The rearrangement joins TRBV7-9 to TRBJ2-6, with 9 bases aligning to TRBD1. Germline values: CDR1 SEHNR, CDR2 FQNEAQ (reference sequence). V dropped 2 bases and J dropped 2; count of bases not matched to a gene: 7. The CDR3 totals 18 residues. The CDR3 sequence is CASSLRGDRVPGANVLTF. The DNA of the CDR3 is TGTGCCAGCAGCTTACGGGGGGACAGGGTCCCTGGGGCCAACGTCCTGACTTTC.

V is TRBV4-1 and J is TRBJ2-5; D unclear. Deletions cut 1 base from V and 5 bases from J, with 17 bases between. This CDR3 has 16 amino acids. The germline gives CDR1 MGHRA, CDR2 YSYEKL. CDR3 nucleotide sequence: TGCGCCAGCAGCCAAGGATCGTATCGGGTCGGGGAGACCCAGTACTTC. This encodes CASSQGSYRVGETQYF.

The chain recombines TRBV3-1 (or the pseudogene TRBV3-2) with TRBJ2-3; a weak D match, TRBD1 (6 bases). Looked up from germline, CDR1 is LGHDT and CDR2 is YNNKEL (reference sequence). The length of the CDR3 is 15 residues. V was shortened by 4 bases and J by 1 base, with 12 bases between the two germline ends. In DNA form, the CDR3 reads TGTGCCAGCAGCCCTGGGGGCGGCGGCACAGATACGCAGTATTTT. This sequence encodes CASSPGGGGTDTQYF.

The chain recombines TRBV5-6 with TRBJ2-7; tentative D call: TRBD1 (5 bases). Between the trimmed V and J ends, which lost 2 bases and 4 bases, there was a span of 19 bases. The germline V gene has CDR1 SGHDT and CDR2 YYEEEE. This CDR3 has 16 residues. As DNA, the CDR3 is TGTGCCAGCAGCTTCCTGACAGCACCGGTTCGGTACGAGCAGTACGTC. It yields the protein CASSFLTAPVRYEQYV.

The gene calls are TRBV18 and TRBJ2-5; the match to TRBD1 covers 8 bases. The trim removed 2 bases at V and 3 bases at J, leaving 5 bases unmatched. This CDR3 region has 15 residues. CDR1 is KGHSH, CDR2 LQKENI, per germline. The DNA of the CDR3 is TGTGCCAGCTCACCAAACCCAGGGGGCAAAGAGACCCAGTACTTC. It yields the protein CASSPNPGGKETQYF.

The rearrangement uses TRBV27 and TRBJ2-7; TRBD1 agrees at 8 bases. Germline V gene lookup returns CDR1 MNHEY and CDR2 SMNVEV (reference sequence). The CDR3 extends over 13 amino acids. After removal of 6 bases from V and 1 base from J, the junction contained 2 bases not matched to a gene. CDR3 loop: CASRDRVSYEQYF. DNA for the CDR3: TGTGCCAGCAGGGACAGGGTATCCTACGAGCAGTACTTC.

The chain combines TRBV27 with TRBJ2-5, with 9 nucleotides matching TRBD2. Trimming cost V 3 bases and J 5 bases; bases outside gene matches: 10. The CDR3 loop spans 16 amino acids. The V gene's germline CDR1 is MNHEY and CDR2 SMNVEV (reference sequence). This chain's CDR3 is CASSLGASGTSETQYF. The CDR3 bases are TGTGCCAGCAGTTTGGGGGCTAGCGGGACTTCGGAGACCCAGTACTTC.

The J gene is TRBJ2-7, the V gene TRBV6-5; TRBD1 matches at 8 bases. The germline V gene has CDR1 MNHEY and CDR2 SVGAGI. V dropped 5 bases and J dropped 2; count of bases not matched to a gene: 2. The CDR3 contains 13 residues. Here the CDR3 reads CASSRDRTYEQYV. The CDR3 DNA is TGTGCCAGCAGTCGGGACAGGACCTACGAGCAGTACGTC.

The rearrangement links TRBV6-5 to TRBJ2-7; D is perhaps TRBD1 (8 bases). Between the trimmed V and J ends, which lost 7 bases and 3 bases, there was a span of 16 bases. The CDR3 extends over 14 amino acids. Germline CDR1 and CDR2: MNHEY and SVGAGI. CDR3 nucleotides: TGTGCCAGCAAAATGGACAGGGAGGGCTACGAGCAGTACTTC. Translating it yields CASKMDREGYEQYF.

The chain recombines TRBV5-1 with TRBJ2-7; D is perhaps TRBD2 (6 bases). The CDR3 loop spans 13 amino acids. Germline-derived CDR1 and CDR2 are SGHRS and YFSETQ. Trimming left V 2 bases short and J 6 bases short, with 12 bases between. The DNA of the CDR3 is TGCGCCAGCAGCTTTGGGGGGTCCCTCGAGCAGTACTTC. It translates to CASSFGGSLEQYF.

The CDR3 region is CASSLRASGANVLTF. CDR3 nucleotide sequence: TGTGCCAGCAGCCTGAGGGCGAGCGGGGCCAACGTCCTGACTTTC. The V and J genes are TRBV6-2 or TRBV6-3 and TRBJ2-6, with D possibly matching TRBD2 (5 bases). CDR3 length: 15 amino acids. The germline CDR1 and CDR2 sequences are MNHEY and SVGEGT. The V and J ends lost 6 bases and 4 bases respectively, with 13 bases between them.

The chain recombines TRBV6-5 with TRBJ2-7; 7 bases map to TRBD2. Germline V gene lookup returns CDR1 MNHEY and CDR2 SVGAGI. V dropped 10 bases and J dropped 6; count of bases not matched to a gene: 12. The CDR3 length is 13 residues. CDR3 amino acids: CATIGWGGGEQYF. The DNA of the CDR3 is TGTGCCACCATCGGTTGGGGGGGAGGCGAGCAGTACTTC.

The J gene is TRBJ2-2, the V gene TRBV5-8, with 8 positions matching TRBD2. CDR3 length: 14 residues. Germline trimming cut 5 bases from V and 5 bases from J; bases unmatched to any gene: 5. Per germline, CDR1 SGHTS and CDR2 YDEGEE. Here the CDR3 DNA reads TGTGCCAGCAGTGTAGCGGGGTGGACCGGGGAGCTGTTTTTT. Translated, it gives CASSVAGWTGELFF.

This chain connects TRBV28 to TRBJ2-1; no definite D call. Germline CDR1 MDHEN, CDR2 SYDVKM. The CDR3 is 13 residues long. V lost 2 bases and J lost 4, with 6 bases in between. CDR3 nucleotide sequence: TGTGCCAGCAGTTTAACAGATTACAATGAGCAGTTCTTC. Amino acid sequence: CASSLTDYNEQFF.

This clone was counted between two and nine times. The chain combines TRBV10-3 with TRBJ1-3; tentative D call: TRBD1 (6 bases). Trimming cost V 5 bases and J 3 bases, with 14 bases left between them. The germline V gene has CDR1 ENHRY and CDR2 SYGVKD. This CDR3 is 15 amino acids long. The chain's CDR3 is CAISKPTGFGNTIYF. The CDR3 region has the DNA TGTGCCATCAGTAAACCCACAGGGTTTGGAAACACCATATATTTT.

This chain links TRBV27 with TRBJ2-5; 7 bases align to TRBD2. CDR1 and CDR2 from the germline V gene are MNHEY and SMNVEV (reference sequence). This CDR3 comprises 15 residues. Unmatched junction bases numbered 7, after V lost 3 bases and J lost 3 bases. Here the CDR3 reads CASSFTREWKETQYF. As DNA, the CDR3 is TGTGCCAGCAGTTTCACGCGGGAGTGGAAAGAGACCCAGTACTTC.

The gene calls are TRBV7-2 and TRBJ1-2; unclear D gene. CDR3 length: 14 amino acids. Germline-derived CDR1 and CDR2 are SGHTA and FQGNSA. V lost 5 bases and J lost 4, with 14 bases in between. The CDR3 DNA sequence: TGTGCCAGCAGCCAAGAGGTTTCGAGCTATGGCTACACCTTC. Protein product: CASSQEVSSYGYTF.

The chain carries TRBV19 and TRBJ2-5; TRBD1 matches at 10 bases. CDR1 and CDR2 from the germline V gene are LNHDA and SQIVND (reference sequence). J was trimmed by 3 bases and V by 5 bases; bases with no gene match: 15. There are 18 residues in the CDR3. The CDR3 protein is CASSPRSWDRGIEETQYF. In DNA form, the CDR3 reads TGTGCCAGTAGTCCCCGAAGTTGGGACAGGGGAATTGAAGAGACCCAGTACTTC.

J is TRBJ2-1 and V is TRBV4-1, with 11 positions matching TRBD2. The CDR3 has 16 amino acids. Germline-derived CDR1 and CDR2 are MGHRA and YSYEKL. Trimming removed 2 bases from V and 7 bases from J; junction bases left unmatched: 7. CDR3 DNA: TGCGCCAGCAGCCAAATAGCGGGAGGGCCAGTTAATGAGCAGTTCTTC. Encoded protein: CASSQIAGGPVNEQFF.

The V call is TRBV7-2, the J call TRBJ1-2; 8 bases fit TRBD1. Germline V gene lookup returns CDR1 SGHTA and CDR2 FQGNSA. The J segment lost 2 bases and the V segment lost 5 bases, leaving 4 bases of the junction unmatched. The length of the CDR3 is 14 residues. The CDR3 DNA follows: TGTGCCAGCAGCGGGGGACAGGAGAACTATGGCTACACCTTC. It codes for CASSGGQENYGYTF.

The rearrangement joins TRBV28 to TRBJ1-5; D is uncertain. Germline loops: CDR1 MDHEN, CDR2 SYDVKM. Trimming pared 2 bases from V and 5 bases from J, leaving 7 bases between. CDR3 length: 13 amino acids. CDR3 sequence reads: CASSLNPYQPQHF. CDR3 in DNA: TGTGCCAGCAGTTTAAATCCCTATCAGCCCCAGCATTTT. Complete variable domain (other parts from reference TRBV28 and TRBJ1-5): DVKVTQSSRYLVKRTGEKVFLECVQDMDHENMFWYRQDPGLGLRLIYFSYDVKMKEKGDIPEGYSVSREKKERFSLILESASTNQTSMYLCASSLNPYQPQHFGDGTRLSIL.

The chain employs TRBV2 and TRBJ2-5; the match to TRBD2 covers 12 bases. The germline gives CDR1 SNHLY, CDR2 FYNNEI. The V gene end was trimmed by 8 bases and the J gene end by 2 bases; junction bases not matched to a gene: 12. The CDR3 covers 17 residues. This CDR3 reads CASDGLAGGPRQETQYF. CDR3 sequence (DNA): TGTGCCAGCGATGGGCTAGCGGGAGGGCCTCGTCAAGAGACCCAGTACTTC.